This TCR beta chain was captured in a study of radiotherapy plus CTLA-4 blockade in lung cancer (dated by TCRdb to the late 2010s). Regarding the research as a whole: Among enrolled patients, 15% to 20% had an objective response and 31% reached disease control.

The protocol used for the library was the immunoSEQ multiplex PCR assay. Drawn from immuneACCESS, this table holds only the in-frame rearrangements with V and J called that TCRdb kept. Clones are partly lost; checked studies trace under half to an unresolved V gene and leave the rest unexplained. In this sample the table shows 35,000 to 50,000 clones, approximately 73% of which occur a single time. Of the sample, about 3.8% falls within the top ten clones. The study evaluated CTLA-4 blockade (ipilimumab) given together with focal radiation therapy in patients who had chemo-refractory metastatic non-small-cell lung cancer. In the case of this clone: The antigen it recognizes is unknown. No quality values exist for individual bases; no much larger clone is one base distant.

CDR1 and CDR2, looked up from the germline V gene, are KGHSH and LQKENI. V ends up 9 bases short and J 7 bases short, with an unmatched junction base count of 7. The CDR3 has 15 amino acids, counting the end cysteine and phenylalanine. Here the CDR3 DNA is all that survives: 45 bases in frame from base 1. Study-level results and caveats: Increased serum interferon-beta after radiation, together with early dynamic changes in blood T cell clones, were reported to be the strongest predictors of response. After treatment with radiotherapy and ipilimumab, TCR clones that originated in tumors expanded in peripheral blood.

Sequencing used peripheral blood, obtained from a patient treated with radiotherapy plus ipilimumab. The clonotype was recovered from a human donor with non-small cell lung cancer who had a complete response to radiotherapy plus ipilimumab. The V and J genes are TRBV18 and TRBJ2-1; TRBD2 lines up with 15 middle nucleotides. In nucleotide form, the sequence is TGTGCCAGTTGCCCCGGGACTAGCGGGAGGAATGAGCAGTTCTTC. This translates into CASCPGTSGRNEQFF.